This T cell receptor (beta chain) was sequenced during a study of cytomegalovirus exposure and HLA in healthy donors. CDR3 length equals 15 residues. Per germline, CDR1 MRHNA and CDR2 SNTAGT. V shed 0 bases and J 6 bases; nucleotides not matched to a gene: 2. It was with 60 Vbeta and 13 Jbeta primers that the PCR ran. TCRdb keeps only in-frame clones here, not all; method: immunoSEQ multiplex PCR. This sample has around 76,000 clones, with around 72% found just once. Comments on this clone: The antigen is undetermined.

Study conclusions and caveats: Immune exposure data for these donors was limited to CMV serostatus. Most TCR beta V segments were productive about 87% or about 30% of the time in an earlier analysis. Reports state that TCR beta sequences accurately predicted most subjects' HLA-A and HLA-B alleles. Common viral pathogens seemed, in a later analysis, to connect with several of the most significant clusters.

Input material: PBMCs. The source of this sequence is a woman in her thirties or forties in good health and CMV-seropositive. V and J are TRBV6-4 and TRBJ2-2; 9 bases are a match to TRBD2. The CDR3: CASSDSAGGPGELFF. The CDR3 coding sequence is TGTGCCAGCAGTGACTCGGCGGGGGGGCCCGGGGAGCTGTTTTTT.